These T cell receptor beta chains were read from a single sample in a study of control samples from healthy donors and cancer patients. Assay used: immunoSEQ multiplex PCR; TCRdb lists only in-frame clones, some missing. The profile covers roughly 130,000 clones, with approximately 90% appearing a single time and roughly 9.4% taken by the ten largest. The sequenced sample consisted of blood. The source is a man in his late teens or twenties in good health. Each CDR3 is given with its conserved first and last residue. Each record gives: D gene, J gene, clone size, V gene, CDR3 protein, CDR3 DNA. A D gene is named only where the DNA matches it firmly. For some rows the clone size is stated as once, few or many, or as a class when expanded; others skip it.

- TRBJ1-2 - TRBV6-5 CASSPRTPGGYTF TGTGCCAGCAGTCCTCGTACGCCGGGCGGCTACACCTTC
- TRBJ2-1 - TRBV7-3 CASSLTRAANEQFF TGTGCCAGCAGCTTAACGCGGGCGGCCAATGAGCAGTTCTTC
TRBD1 TRBJ2-2 - TRBV5-1 CASSLAQGAGELFF TGCGCCAGCAGCTTGGCCCAGGGGGCCGGGGAGCTGTTTTTT
- TRBJ1-5 - TRBV15 CATSRDLSQPQHF TGTGCCACCAGCAGAGATCTTTCCCAGCCCCAGCATTTT
- TRBJ2-5 - TRBV7-9 CASSLVGGGETQYF TGTGCCAGCAGCTTAGTGGGGGGCGGTGAGACCCAGTACTTC
- TRBJ2-7 few TRBV15 CATSRDPNYEQYF TGTGCCACCAGCAGAGATCCGAACTACGAGCAGTACTTC
- TRBJ1-5 - TRBV30 CAWSVPARINQPQHF TGTGCCTGGAGTGTACCCGCTAGAATAAATCAGCCCCAGCATTTT
- TRBJ1-5 - TRBV2 CASRGDNQPQHF TGTGCCAGCCGGGGGGACAATCAGCCCCAGCATTTT
TRBD1 TRBJ1-1 - TRBV4-1 CASSQLAGTGYTEAFF TGCGCCAGCAGCCAACTGGCGGGGACAGGGTACACTGAAGCTTTCTTT
- TRBJ1-2 - TRBV6-6 CASGRASPNYGYTF TGTGCCAGCGGCAGGGCATCTCCTAACTATGGCTACACCTTC
- TRBJ2-7 - TRBV3-1/TRBV3-2 CASSQDQRGEQYF TGTGCCAGCAGCCAAGATCAGCGTGGCGAGCAGTACTTC
- TRBJ1-1 - TRBV7-2 CASSLVWGTEAFF TGTGCCAGCAGCTTAGTTTGGGGCACTGAAGCTTTCTTT
TRBD2 TRBJ2-1 many TRBV19 CASNSGGAHEQFF TGTGCCAGTAATAGCGGGGGGGCCCATGAGCAGTTCTTC
TRBD1 TRBJ2-2 - TRBV5-1 CASRDRGPSNTGELFF TGCGCCAGCCGGGACAGGGGGCCTTCGAACACCGGGGAGCTGTTTTTT
- TRBJ1-5 - TRBV2 CASSKVVGQPQHF TGTGCCAGCTCGAAGGTGGTCGGTCAGCCCCAGCATTTT
- TRBJ2-7 - TRBV18 CASSPAQGSRAFVKQYF TGTGCCAGCTCACCAGCTCAGGGCTCCCGAGCTTTTGTGAAGCAGTACTTC
TRBD1 TRBJ1-1 - TRBV6-1 CASSEGQGSTEAFF TGTGCCAGCAGTGAGGGACAGGGGAGCACTGAAGCTTTCTTT
- TRBJ2-2 - TRBV5-1 CASSIKWQIANTGELFF TGCGCCAGCAGCATAAAATGGCAGATAGCGAACACCGGGGAGCTGTTTTTT
- TRBJ2-1 - TRBV11-3 CASSSTTINEQFF TGTGCCAGCAGCTCGACTACTATCAATGAGCAGTTCTTC
- TRBJ1-5 - TRBV6-1 CASSEPRLSNQPQHF TGTGCCAGCAGTGAACCCAGGTTGAGCAATCAGCCCCAGCATTTT
- TRBJ1-1 - TRBV9 CASSAGRYTEAFF TGTGCCAGCAGCGCTGGACGGTACACTGAAGCTTTCTTT
- TRBJ1-1 - TRBV11-2 CASSLYPRTGRNTEAFF TGTGCCAGCAGCTTATATCCCAGAACAGGGAGGAACACTGAAGCTTTCTTT
- TRBJ1-4 - TRBV6-5 CASSYSGGNEKLFF TGTGCCAGCAGTTACTCTGGCGGTAATGAAAAACTGTTTTTT
- TRBJ1-2 - TRBV20-1 CSASKGDGYTF TGCAGTGCTAGTAAGGGGGATGGCTACACCTTC
- TRBJ1-5 - TRBV7-9 CASSLDSNQPQHF TGTGCCAGCAGCTTGGACAGCAATCAGCCCCAGCATTTT
- TRBJ1-2 - TRBV10-3 CATTGTSGGYTF TGTGCCACCACCGGAACATCAGGGGGCTACACCTTC
- TRBJ1-3 once TRBV29-1 CSVTKGPGASGNTIYF TGCAGCGTCACTAAAGGACCGGGGGCCTCTGGAAACACCATATATTTT
- TRBJ1-1 - TRBV7-9 CASSTLGGPNTEAFF TGTGCCAGCAGCACCCTTGGGGGACCGAACACTGAAGCTTTCTTT
TRBD2 TRBJ2-5 - TRBV5-4 CASSPGGSGGGQETQYF TGTGCCAGCAGCCCGGGGGGTAGCGGGGGAGGCCAAGAGACCCAGTACTTC
- TRBJ1-2 - TRBV27 CASSLSFASGGYTF TGTGCCAGCAGTTTATCCTTCGCTTCGGGTGGCTACACCTTC
TRBD1 TRBJ1-6 - TRBV18 CASSPDRGYSPLHF TGTGCCAGCTCACCCGACAGGGGCTACTCACCCCTCCACTTT
- TRBJ2-5 - TRBV6-1 CASSDRRIIQETQYF TGTGCCAGCAGTGATAGACGGATAATACAAGAGACCCAGTACTTC
TRBD1 TRBJ2-7 - TRBV30 CAWRLGLGQGFYEQYF TGTGCCTGGAGGCTGGGATTGGGACAGGGGTTCTACGAGCAGTACTTC
TRBD1 TRBJ2-7 - TRBV11-2 CASRLKPDRGRDEQYF TGTGCCAGCAGACTCAAGCCGGACAGGGGCCGTGACGAGCAGTACTTC
- TRBJ1-2 - TRBV19 CASSPAPGGHYGYTF TGTGCCAGTAGTCCAGCTCCGGGGGGGCATTATGGCTACACCTTC
- TRBJ2-1 - TRBV6-5 CASSPGTYLDNEQFF TGTGCCAGCAGCCCAGGGACGTACTTGGACAATGAGCAGTTCTTC
- TRBJ1-6 - TRBV19 CASSSWDTGRNSPLHF TGTGCCAGTAGTTCTTGGGACACAGGGCGGAATTCACCCCTCCACTTT
- TRBJ2-3 - TRBV6-5 CASRNSGAFTDTQYF TGTGCCAGCAGGAACTCAGGGGCTTTTACAGATACGCAGTATTTT
- TRBJ1-2 - TRBV5-6 CASSLVAGNYGYTF TGTGCCAGCAGCTTGGTCGCGGGGAACTATGGCTACACCTTC
TRBD1 TRBJ2-5 - TRBV6-1 CASSEGGDRADF TGTGCCAGCAGTGAAGGAGGGGACAGGGCCGACTTC
TRBD2 TRBJ2-7 - TRBV19 CASRPRTSGASSYEQYF TGTGCCAGTAGGCCTCGGACTAGCGGGGCGAGCTCCTACGAGCAGTACTTC
- TRBJ1-1 - TRBV29-1 CSAMRGIEPDGTEAFF TGCAGCGCCATGAGAGGAATAGAGCCCGACGGCACTGAAGCTTTCTTT
TRBD2 TRBJ2-7 once TRBV5-1 CASSLASGSYEQYF TGCGCCAGCAGCTTGGCTAGCGGCTCCTACGAGCAGTACTTC
- TRBJ2-7 - TRBV2 CASSVGRRYEQYF TGTGCCAGCAGTGTTGGGCGGCGCTACGAGCAGTACTTC
- TRBJ1-6 few TRBV6-1 CASSEGYSSYNSPLHF TGTGCCAGCAGTGAAGGCTACAGCTCCTATAATTCACCCCTCCACTTT